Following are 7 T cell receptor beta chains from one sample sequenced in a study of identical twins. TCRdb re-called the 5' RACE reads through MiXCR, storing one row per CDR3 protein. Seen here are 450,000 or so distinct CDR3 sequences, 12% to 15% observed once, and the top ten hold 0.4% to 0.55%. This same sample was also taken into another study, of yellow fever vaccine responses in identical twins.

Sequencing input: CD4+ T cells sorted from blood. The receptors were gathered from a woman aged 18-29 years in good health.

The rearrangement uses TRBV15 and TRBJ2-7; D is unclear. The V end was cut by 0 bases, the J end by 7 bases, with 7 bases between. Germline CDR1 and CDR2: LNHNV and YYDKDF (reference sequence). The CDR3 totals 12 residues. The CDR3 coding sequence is TGTGCCACCAGCAGAGATAGTCGGGAGCAGTACTTC. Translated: CATSRDSREQYF.

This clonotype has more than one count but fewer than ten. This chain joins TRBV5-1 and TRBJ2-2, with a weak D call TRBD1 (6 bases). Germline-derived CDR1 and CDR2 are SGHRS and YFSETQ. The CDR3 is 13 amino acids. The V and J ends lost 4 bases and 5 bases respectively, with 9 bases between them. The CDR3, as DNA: TGCGCCAGCAGCAGGACAGAAACCGGGGAGCTGTTTTTT. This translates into CASSRTETGELFF.

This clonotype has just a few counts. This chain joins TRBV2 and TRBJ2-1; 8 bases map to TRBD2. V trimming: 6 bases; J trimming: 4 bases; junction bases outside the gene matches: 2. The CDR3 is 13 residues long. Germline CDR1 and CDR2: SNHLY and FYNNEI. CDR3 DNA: TGTGCCAGCAGAGGGACTAGTTACAATGAGCAGTTCTTC. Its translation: CASRGTSYNEQFF.

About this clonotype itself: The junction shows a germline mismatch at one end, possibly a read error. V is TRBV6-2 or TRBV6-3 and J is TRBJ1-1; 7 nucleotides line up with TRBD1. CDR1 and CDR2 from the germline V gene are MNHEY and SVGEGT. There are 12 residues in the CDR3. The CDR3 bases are TGTGCCAGCAGCTACTTAGGGACAGACGCTTTCTTT. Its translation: CASSYLGTDAFF.

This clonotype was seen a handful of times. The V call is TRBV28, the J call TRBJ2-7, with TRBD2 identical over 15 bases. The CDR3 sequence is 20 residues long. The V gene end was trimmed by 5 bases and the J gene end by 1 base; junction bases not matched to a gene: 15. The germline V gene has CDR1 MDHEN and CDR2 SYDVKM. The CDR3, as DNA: TGTGCCAGCAGTGGTTCTATTTGGACTAGCGGGAGGGCGCCTTCCTACGAGCAGTACTTC. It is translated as CASSGSIWTSGRAPSYEQYF. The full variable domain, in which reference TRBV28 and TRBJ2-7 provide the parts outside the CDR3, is DVKVTQSSRYLVKRTGEKVFLECVQDMDHENMFWYRQDPGLGLRLIYFSYDVKMKEKGDIPEGYSVSREKKERFSLILESASTNQTSMYLCASSGSIWTSGRAPSYEQYFGPGTRLTVT.

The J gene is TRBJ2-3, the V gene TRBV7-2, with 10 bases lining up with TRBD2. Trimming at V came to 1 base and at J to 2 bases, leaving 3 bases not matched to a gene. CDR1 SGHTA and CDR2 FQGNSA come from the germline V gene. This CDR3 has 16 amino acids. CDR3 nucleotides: TGTGCCAGCAGCTTAGGGGGGACTAGCGACACAGATACGCAGTATTTT. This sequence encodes CASSLGGTSDTDTQYF.

The CDR3 nucleotides are TGTGCCAGCAGAGCGCCAGGCCCCAGGGGGCTGTCCTACGAGCAGTACTTC. It specifies CASRAPGPRGLSYEQYF. The chain carries TRBV6-1 and TRBJ2-7; 8 nucleotides match TRBD1. Per the germline V gene, CDR1 is MNHNS and CDR2 is SASEGT. With V trimmed by 6 bases and J by 1 base, 14 bases remained unmatched. The CDR3 loop spans 17 amino acids.